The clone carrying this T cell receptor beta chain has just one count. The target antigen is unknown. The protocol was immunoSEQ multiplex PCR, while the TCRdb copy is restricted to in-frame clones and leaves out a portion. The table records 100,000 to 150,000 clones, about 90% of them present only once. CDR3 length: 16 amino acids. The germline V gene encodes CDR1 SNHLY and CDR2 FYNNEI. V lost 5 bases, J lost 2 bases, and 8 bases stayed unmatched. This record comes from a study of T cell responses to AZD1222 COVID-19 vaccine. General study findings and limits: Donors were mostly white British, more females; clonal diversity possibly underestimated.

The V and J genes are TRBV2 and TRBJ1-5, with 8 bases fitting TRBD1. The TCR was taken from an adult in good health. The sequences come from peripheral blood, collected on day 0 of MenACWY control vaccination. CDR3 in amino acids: CASSLRTGLGNQPQHF. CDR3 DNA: TGTGCCAGCAGTCTCCGGACAGGGTTGGGCAATCAGCCCCAGCATTTT.